The next 23 T cell receptor beta chains were all read from a single sample in a study of blood T cell repertoires in COVID-19. This table comes from immunoSEQ multiplex PCR, and its TCRdb copy is limited to in-frame clones, with some not included. The sample lists 150,000 to 200,000 clones, roughly four fifths occurring once. What was sequenced was peripheral blood. The receptors derive from a human donor in a cohort sampled during active COVID-19.

V and J are TRBV4-1 and TRBJ1-5, with D possibly TRBD1 on 5 matching bases. Germline loops: CDR1 MGHRA, CDR2 YSYEKL. The CDR3 length is 15 residues. V lost 3 bases, J lost 1 base, and 10 bases lay in between. The CDR3 loop is CASSQATESNQPQHF. The CDR3 DNA follows: TGCGCCAGCAGCCAGGCGACAGAGAGCAATCAGCCCCAGCATTTT.

This clone has only one observation. The sample contains more than one DNA sequence encoding this CDR3. The CDR3 region is CASSPDRGTEAFF. The CDR3 DNA reads as TGTGCCAGCAGCCCGGACAGGGGCACTGAAGCTTTCTTT. J is TRBJ1-1 and V is TRBV11-2, with 9 bases that match TRBD1. This CDR3 region has 13 residues. Germline V lookup: CDR1 SGHAT, CDR2 FQNNGV. V dropped 5 bases and J dropped 4; count of bases not matched to a gene: 2.

The rearrangement links TRBV12-3 or TRBV12-4 to TRBJ1-2; TRBD1 is a possible D gene (6 bases). V was pared by 6 bases and J by 8 bases, with 16 bases between. The CDR3 is 13 residues long. The CDR3 DNA is TGTGCCAGCAGCCCCTTCGGGGGGCAAGGCTACACCTTC. This sequence encodes CASSPFGGQGYTF.

This clone has more than one count but fewer than ten. This CDR3 is CSARDRNTIYF. CDR3 DNA sequence: TGCAGTGCCAGGGACAGAAACACCATATATTTT. The chain combines TRBV20-1 with TRBJ1-3, with D possibly being TRBD1 (6 bases). The CDR3 has 11 amino acids. Trimming cost V 6 bases and J 5 bases, with 8 bases left between them. Germline CDR1 DFQATT, CDR2 SNEGSKA (reference sequence).

The chain links TRBV4-3 to TRBJ1-2, with D uncertain. The CDR3 covers 15 residues. CDR1 LGHNA and CDR2 YSLEER come from the germline V gene. V lost 0 bases to trimming and J lost 4 bases, with 12 bases between them. CDR3 coding DNA: TGCGCCAGCAGCCAAGATCTTCCGGGAAGCTATGGCTACACCTTC. Its protein product is CASSQDLPGSYGYTF.

The genes are TRBV28 and TRBJ2-3, with D possibly TRBD2 on 5 matching bases. From germline, CDR1 is MDHEN and CDR2 SYDVKM. Trimming removed 3 bases at V and 1 base at J, with 11 bases between. The CDR3 is made up of 15 amino acids. The CDR3: CASSFGEGRTDTQYF. Written as DNA, the CDR3 is TGTGCCAGCAGTTTCGGCGAGGGTCGCACAGATACGCAGTATTTT.

The CDR3 sequence: CASSYQRGSNQPQHF. CDR3 bases: TGTGCCAGCAGTTACCAGAGGGGGAGCAATCAGCCCCAGCATTTT. The rearrangement joins TRBV6-5 to TRBJ1-5, with D possibly being TRBD1 (6 bases). The CDR3 is 15 residues long. Germline V gene lookup returns CDR1 MNHEY and CDR2 SVGAGI. V lost 2 bases and J lost 1, with 9 bases in between.

V and J are TRBV4-3 and TRBJ2-4; 10 bases map to TRBD1. This CDR3 is 18 amino acids long. Germline V lookup: CDR1 LGHNA, CDR2 YSLEER. Trimming took 0 bases from V and 0 from J; bases not matched to a gene: 5. The CDR3 region is CASSQDAGQGSAKNIQYF. CDR3 nucleotides: TGCGCCAGCAGCCAAGATGCGGGACAGGGGTCAGCCAAAAACATTCAGTACTTC.

The chain recombines TRBV7-2 with TRBJ1-5; D possibly corresponds to TRBD1 (6 bases). From germline, CDR1 is SGHTA and CDR2 FQGNSA. The CDR3 is made up of 15 amino acids. Trimming shortened V by 5 bases and J by 4 bases, and 15 bases separated the two germline ends. The CDR3 protein is CASSAHQGWNQPQHF. In nucleotides, the CDR3 is TGTGCCAGCAGCGCACACCAGGGGTGGAATCAGCCCCAGCATTTT.

In this sample, this clone turned up a few times. V is TRBV6-5 and J is TRBJ1-6, with 7 bases matching TRBD1. The germline V gene encodes CDR1 MNHEY and CDR2 SVGAGI. V lost 7 bases, J lost 9 bases, and 9 bases stayed unmatched. CDR3 length equals 14 residues. CDR3 region: CASTPTGKGSPLHF. In DNA, the CDR3 is TGTGCCAGCACCCCGACAGGGAAGGGTTCACCCCTCCACTTT.

Points on this clone: At one of its ends the junction is not consistent with the germline gene, which may arise from a read error. The chain employs TRBV7-7 and TRBJ2-7, with D perhaps TRBD2 (6 bases). This CDR3 has 15 residues. From germline, CDR1 is SSHAT and CDR2 FNYEAQ (reference sequence). The CDR3 region is CASSLAEGMTYEQYF. The CDR3 coding sequence is TGTGCTAGCAGCTTAGCGGAGGGGATGACCTACGAGCAGTACTTC.

As regards this clone: This specimen includes other DNA sequences encoding the same CDR3. This chain connects TRBV5-1 to TRBJ2-2; 13 bases agree with TRBD2. The CDR3 is made up of 15 amino acids. Germline CDR1 SGHRS, CDR2 YFSETQ. V gave up 5 bases and J gave up 8 bases; unmatched junction bases: 6. The CDR3 sequence is CASRWTSGGLGELFF. The CDR3 DNA is TGCGCCAGCAGATGGACTAGCGGGGGTCTGGGGGAGCTGTTTTTT.

The chain employs TRBV18 and TRBJ2-1; 9 bases line up with TRBD2. The germline gives CDR1 KGHSH, CDR2 LQKENI. The CDR3 length is 15 residues. Trimming at V came to 5 bases and at J to 5 bases, leaving 7 bases not matched to a gene. This CDR3 is CASSEIAGDHNEQFF. In DNA, the CDR3 is TGTGCCAGCTCAGAAATAGCGGGAGACCACAATGAGCAGTTCTTC.

V is TRBV5-1 and J is TRBJ1-1; tentative D call: TRBD1 (5 bases). V shed 7 bases and J shed 1 base, with 20 bases lying between them. The CDR3 extends over 16 amino acids. Germline loops: CDR1 SGHRS, CDR2 YFSETQ. Here the CDR3 reads CASSSGDLPKNTEAFF. In DNA, the CDR3 is TGCGCCAGCTCTAGTGGGGACTTGCCCAAGAACACTGAAGCTTTCTTT.

This chain links TRBV5-5 with TRBJ1-4, with D perhaps TRBD1 (6 bases). CDR1 SGHKS and CDR2 YYEKEE come from the germline V gene (reference sequence). The CDR3 covers 15 residues. V lost 1 base, J lost 10 bases, and 17 bases lay in between. CDR3: CASSLIPGDEGKLFF. DNA for the CDR3: TGTGCCAGCAGCTTGATTCCAGGGGACGAGGGAAAACTGTTTTTT. The full variable domain, rest sourced from reference TRBV5-5 and TRBJ1-4, is DAGVTQSPTHLIKTRGQQVTLRCSPISGHKSVSWYQQVLGQGPQFIFQYYEKEERGRGNFPDRFSARQFPNYSSELNVNALLLGDSALYLCASSLIPGDEGKLFFGSGTQLSVL.

This clone was seen a single time. The chain recombines TRBV12-5 with TRBJ2-6, with 7 nucleotides matching TRBD1. Germline V lookup: CDR1 LGHNT, CDR2 FRNRAP. The CDR3 loop spans 17 amino acids. The trim removed 4 bases at V and 0 bases at J, leaving 6 bases unmatched. The CDR3 DNA reads TGTGCTAGTGGTTCTGGACAGGATTCCTCTGGGGCCAACGTCCTGACTTTC. It is translated as CASGSGQDSSGANVLTF.

The chain employs TRBV12-2 and TRBJ1-5; the table's TRBD1 call for D was not verified on the DNA. TRBV12-2 is noted as a pseudogene. This CDR3 is built from 15 residues. CDR3 loop: CASRSPDREHQPQHF. As DNA, the CDR3 is TGTGCAAGTCGCTCCCCGGACAGGGAGCATCAGCCCCAGCATTTT.

This clone is a singleton in its sample. The chain couples TRBV19 to TRBJ1-1; D is possibly TRBD1 (6 bases). CDR3 length equals 14 residues. The germline V and J ends were trimmed by 6 bases and 5 bases, with 16 bases remaining between them. CDR1 and CDR2 (germline): LNHDA, SQIVND (reference sequence). The chain's CDR3 is CASRSAGARTEAFF. Here the CDR3 DNA reads TGTGCCAGTAGGTCCGCAGGGGCTCGGACTGAAGCTTTCTTT.

This clone was seen only once. The chain combines TRBV7-2 with TRBJ2-2; D remains ambiguous. The CDR3 runs to 13 residues. Germline V gene data show CDR1 as SGHTA and CDR2 as FQGNSA. Trimming took 3 bases from V and 5 from J, leaving 7 bases between them. CDR3 residues: CASSLVRTGELFF. The CDR3, as DNA: TGTGCCAGCAGCTTGGTCCGGACCGGGGAGCTGTTTTTT.

This chain joins TRBV3-1 (or the pseudogene TRBV3-2) and TRBJ1-1; tentative D call: TRBD1 (5 bases). The V gene's germline CDR1 is LGHDT and CDR2 YNNKEL (reference sequence). The V and J ends lost 7 bases and 4 bases respectively, with 19 bases between them. The CDR3 contains 15 residues. The CDR3 region is CASNQGGHTGTEAFF. CDR3 DNA sequence: TGTGCCAGCAATCAGGGTGGGCATACTGGCACTGAAGCTTTCTTT.

The J gene is TRBJ1-2, the V gene TRBV6-5; D is undetermined. Deletions cut 2 bases from V and 0 bases from J, with 10 bases between. The germline V gene encodes CDR1 MNHEY and CDR2 SVGAGI. The CDR3 spans 15 residues. The CDR3 DNA sequence: TGTGCCAGCAGTTACAGCGTCGTAGCTAACTATGGCTACACCTTC. This codes for CASSYSVVANYGYTF.

The rearrangement links TRBV13 to TRBJ1-2; weak D call: TRBD1 (6 bases). The CDR3 is 12 amino acids. V gave up 0 bases and J gave up 7 bases, with 6 bases separating them. Germline V gene data show CDR1 as PRHDT and CDR2 as FYEKMQ (reference sequence). The CDR3 protein is CASSLGQGGYTF. CDR3 coding DNA: TGTGCCAGCAGCTTAGGACAGGGTGGCTACACCTTC. Drawing the rest from reference TRBV13 and TRBJ1-2, the complete variable domain is AAGVIQSPRHLIKEKRETATLKCYPIPRHDTVYWYQQGPGQDPQFLISFYEKMQSDKGSIPDRFSAQQFSDYHSELNMSSLELGDSALYFCASSLGQGGYTFGSGTRLTVV.

The chain couples TRBV7-9 to TRBJ2-1; a weak D match, TRBD1 (6 bases). The V end was cut by 6 bases, the J end by 2 bases, with 8 bases between. CDR1 is SEHNR and CDR2 is FQNEAQ in the germline V gene (reference sequence). The CDR3 is 13 amino acids. The CDR3 protein is CASSWDTYNEQFF. As DNA, the CDR3 is TGTGCCAGCAGTTGGGACACCTACAATGAGCAGTTCTTC. The whole variable domain, filled in from reference TRBV7-9 and TRBJ2-1, reads DTGVSQNPRHKITKRGQNVTFRCDPISEHNRLYWYRQTLGQGPEFLTYFQNEAQLEKSRLLSDRFSAERPKGSFSTLEIQRTEQGDSAMYLCASSWDTYNEQFFGPGTRLTVL.